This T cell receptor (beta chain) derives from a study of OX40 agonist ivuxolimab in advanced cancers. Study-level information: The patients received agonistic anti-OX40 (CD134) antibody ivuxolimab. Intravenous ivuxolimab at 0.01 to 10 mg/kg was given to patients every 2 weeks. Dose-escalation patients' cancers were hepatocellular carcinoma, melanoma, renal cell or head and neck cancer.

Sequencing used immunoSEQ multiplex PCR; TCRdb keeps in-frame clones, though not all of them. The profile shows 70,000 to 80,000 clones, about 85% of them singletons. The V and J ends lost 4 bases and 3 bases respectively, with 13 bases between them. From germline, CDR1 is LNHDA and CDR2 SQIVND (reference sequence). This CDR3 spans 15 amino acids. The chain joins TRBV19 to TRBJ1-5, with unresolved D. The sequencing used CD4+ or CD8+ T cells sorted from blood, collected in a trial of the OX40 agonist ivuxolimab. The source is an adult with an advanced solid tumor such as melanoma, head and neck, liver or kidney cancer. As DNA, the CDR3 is TGTGCCAGTAGTAAGAGGAGCAGCCTCAATCAGCCCCAGCATTTT. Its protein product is CASSKRSSLNQPQHF.